This T cell receptor (beta chain) is drawn from a study of beta chain features in type 1 diabetes. General study results and limits: All four CD4+ subsets of Type 1 diabetes patients contained TCRB CDR3s that were moderately but significantly shorter. In the patient group, naive, central memory and Treg TCRB repertoires seemed more alike than in the healthy donor group.

This clone was seen a handful of times. Its target is unknown. There was one heparinised blood draw per donor, averaging approximately 120 mL. Based on CD45RO/CCR7/CD25/CD127/CD95/CD27, CD4+ regulatory, stem cell-like memory, naive and central memory cells were sorted. The V end lost 5 bases, the J end lost 5 bases, and 15 bases lay between the germline ends. The CDR3 loop spans 15 amino acids. CDR1 and CDR2 (germline): KGHSH, LQKENI. The investigators reverse transcribed all of the isolated RNA, so they sequenced expressed TCRB transcripts. Sequencing used immunoSEQ multiplex PCR; TCRdb keeps in-frame clones, though not all of them. This sample has roughly 150,000 clones; 6% to 9% occur once, and the top ten carry roughly 0.5%.

The chain combines TRBV18 with TRBJ2-2; possible D gene TRBD1, 6 bases. This sequence originates from a man younger than 35 with type 1 diabetes. What was sequenced was central memory CD4+ T cells from blood. CDR3 coding DNA: TGTGCCAGCTCAGCGACAGGATGGCGAACCGGGGAGCTGTTTTTT. Translating gives CASSATGWRTGELFF.